Sequencing of this TCR beta chain was carried out in a study of T-cell memory formation after mild COVID-19 (dated by TCRdb to the early 2020s). Notes on the research overall: TCR sequence clusters from the two donors were largely donor specific. In two donors, T-cell clones that expanded and contracted after mild COVID-19 were followed by sequencing TCRalpha and TCRbeta repertoires longitudinally. Two young, previously healthy adult volunteers, one female and one male, were included in the cohort. What the research found in general, with its limitations: Balanced CD4/CD8 phenotypes were observed for clones contracting from day 15 to 85, whereas a bias towards CD4+ was observed for a second wave of clones expanding from day 15 to 37. Some responding clones were detected in pre-infection memory, which suggested that pre-existing cross-reactive memory T cells had joined the SARS-CoV-2 response. Contracting CD4+ clones were located mainly in the CM and EM memory subsets, whereas CD8+ clones were found to be enriched in EMRA. Only a couple of mild cases were covered by the study, and larger cohorts that include severe cases with pre-infection samples were considered necessary. Whether the second-wave clones peaking on day 37 were SARS-CoV-2 specific was not confirmed.

The germline V gene gives CDR1 as SGHRS and CDR2 as YFSETQ. Deletion took 3 bases off V and 1 base off J, with a span of 19 bases between the germline ends. Including cysteine and phenylalanine, the CDR3 has 17 amino acids. The DNA shown is the 51-base CDR3, in frame from base 1. Sequencing instrument: Illumina NovaSeq 6000. Using 5'RACE with constant-segment primers, TCRalpha and TCRbeta cDNA libraries were constructed, with sample barcodes and unique molecular identifiers added in the process. RNA was extracted from every sample with Trizol reagent. The libraries were amplified in two PCR steps, and the second step added a second sample barcode and Illumina TruSeq adapters. Libraries were sequenced on an Illumina NovaSeq with 2 x 150 bp paired-end reads. The original pipeline was this. With migec v1.2.7, reads were demultiplexed and then collapsed into UMI-guided consensus sequences. Using mixcr v2.1.11, UMI consensuses were aligned to TRA and TRB V and J templates and then assembled into clonotypes. Expanded or contracted clonotypes were those called significant by both edgeR and NoisET, with noise models trained on biological replicates. For edgeR calls, the cutoffs were a false discovery rate-adjusted p below 0.01 and a log2 fold-change threshold of 1. As an exploratory analysis of dynamics, max-normalized trajectories of the 1000 most abundant clonotypes were examined with PCA combined with hierarchical clustering. Separately sequenced CD4+ and CD8+ repertoires were used to assign a CD4 or CD8 phenotype to each responding clone. TCRdb itself trimmed the public reads at Q25 with fastp, ran MiXCR and retained productive beta chains. Rows are unified per CDR3 protein, each entry keeping the most common DNA and genes. The V and J calls reflect TCRdb's pipeline rather than the authors' work. The sample table contains under 300,000 distinct CDR3 sequences; only one count was recorded for over 15% of them. The top ten clonotypes cover 23% of the sample.

Ficoll-Paque density gradient centrifugation was used to isolate PBMCs. Concerning this clonotype: Its antigen specificity is not known. No much larger clone exists at a distance of one base, and base qualities are not known.

This clonotype was sampled from a man younger than 30 who had mild COVID-19 (a few samples of this study predate the infection). The sample titles of this study are shuffled in the database, so cell type and time point are left out; the donor was told from shared clones. The sequence links TRBV5-1 to TRBJ2-5, with the D call tentatively TRBD1 or TRBD2, each fitting 5 bases. Material for sequencing was PBMCs or a T cell subset sorted from them (not recorded which). The CDR3 reads as follows: CASSSLPPGRSQETQYF. The sequence in DNA is TGCGCCAGCAGCTCCCTCCCTCCGGGACGCAGCCAAGAGACCCAGTACTTC.